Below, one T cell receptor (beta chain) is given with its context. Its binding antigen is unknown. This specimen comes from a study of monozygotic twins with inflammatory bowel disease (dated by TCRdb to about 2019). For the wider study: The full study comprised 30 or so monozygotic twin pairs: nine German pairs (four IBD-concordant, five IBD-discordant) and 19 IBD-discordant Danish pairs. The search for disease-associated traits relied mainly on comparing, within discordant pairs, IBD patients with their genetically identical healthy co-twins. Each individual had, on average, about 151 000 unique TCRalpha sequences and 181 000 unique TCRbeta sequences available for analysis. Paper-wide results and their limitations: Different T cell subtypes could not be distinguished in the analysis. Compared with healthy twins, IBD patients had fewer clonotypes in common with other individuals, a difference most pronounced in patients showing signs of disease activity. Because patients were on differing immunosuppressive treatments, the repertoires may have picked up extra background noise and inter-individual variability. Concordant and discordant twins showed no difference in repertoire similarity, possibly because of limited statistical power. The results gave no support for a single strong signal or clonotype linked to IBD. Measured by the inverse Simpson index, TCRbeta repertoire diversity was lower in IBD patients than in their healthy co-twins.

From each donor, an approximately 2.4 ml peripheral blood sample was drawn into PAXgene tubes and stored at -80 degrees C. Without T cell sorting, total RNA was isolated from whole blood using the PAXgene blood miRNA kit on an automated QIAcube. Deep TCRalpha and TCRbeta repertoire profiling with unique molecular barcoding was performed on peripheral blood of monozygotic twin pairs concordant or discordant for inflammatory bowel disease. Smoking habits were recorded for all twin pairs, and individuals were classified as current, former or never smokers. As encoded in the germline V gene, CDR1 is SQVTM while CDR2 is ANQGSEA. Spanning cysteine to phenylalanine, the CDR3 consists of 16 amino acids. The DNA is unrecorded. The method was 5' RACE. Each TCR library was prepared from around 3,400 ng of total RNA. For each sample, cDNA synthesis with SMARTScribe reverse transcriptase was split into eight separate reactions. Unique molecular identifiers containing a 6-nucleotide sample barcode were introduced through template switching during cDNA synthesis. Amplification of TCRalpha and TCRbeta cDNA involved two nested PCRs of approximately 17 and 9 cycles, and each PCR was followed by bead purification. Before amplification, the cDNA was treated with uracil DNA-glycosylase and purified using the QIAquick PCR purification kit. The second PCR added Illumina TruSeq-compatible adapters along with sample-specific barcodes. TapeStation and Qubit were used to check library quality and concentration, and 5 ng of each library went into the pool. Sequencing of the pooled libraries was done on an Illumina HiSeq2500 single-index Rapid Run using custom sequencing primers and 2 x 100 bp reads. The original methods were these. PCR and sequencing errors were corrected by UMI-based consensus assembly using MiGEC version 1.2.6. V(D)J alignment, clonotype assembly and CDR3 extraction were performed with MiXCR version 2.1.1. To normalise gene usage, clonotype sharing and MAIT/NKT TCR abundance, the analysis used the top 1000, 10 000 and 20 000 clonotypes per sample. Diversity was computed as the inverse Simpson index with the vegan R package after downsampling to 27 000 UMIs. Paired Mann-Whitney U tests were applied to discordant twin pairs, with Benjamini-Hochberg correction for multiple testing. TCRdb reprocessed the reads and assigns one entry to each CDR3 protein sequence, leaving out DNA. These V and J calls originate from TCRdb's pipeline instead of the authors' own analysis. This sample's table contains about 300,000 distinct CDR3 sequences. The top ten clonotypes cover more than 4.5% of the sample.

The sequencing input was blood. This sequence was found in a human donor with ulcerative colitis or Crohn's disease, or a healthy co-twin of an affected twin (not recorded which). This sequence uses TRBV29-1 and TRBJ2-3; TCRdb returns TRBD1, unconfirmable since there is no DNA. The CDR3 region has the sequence CSVGDRGWGTTDTQYF.